This TCR beta chain was captured by sequencing in a study of blood T cell repertoires in COVID-19. Methods used by the authors: By means of reference gene primer amplification, nucleated cell counts were estimated. The table came from immunoSEQ multiplex PCR; TCRdb's copy has only in-frame clones and leaves some out. The D gene and trimming were derived from the DNA, and the V and J assignments and clone size from that table. Altogether roughly 150,000 clones are present, 75% to 80% being singletons, with the ten largest covering 14%. Sequencing was performed on peripheral blood. This clonotype was obtained from a woman of 80 years or more with acute or convalescent COVID-19.

In nucleotides, the CDR3 is TGTGCCAGTAGCCAAATGGCGGCAACTGAAGCTTTCTTT. Translated, it gives CASSQMAATEAFF. The chain couples TRBV19 to TRBJ1-1; D is ambiguous. Trimming cost V 6 bases and J 5 bases, with 13 bases left between them. CDR3 length equals 13 residues. Germline-derived CDR1 and CDR2 are LNHDA and SQIVND (reference sequence).